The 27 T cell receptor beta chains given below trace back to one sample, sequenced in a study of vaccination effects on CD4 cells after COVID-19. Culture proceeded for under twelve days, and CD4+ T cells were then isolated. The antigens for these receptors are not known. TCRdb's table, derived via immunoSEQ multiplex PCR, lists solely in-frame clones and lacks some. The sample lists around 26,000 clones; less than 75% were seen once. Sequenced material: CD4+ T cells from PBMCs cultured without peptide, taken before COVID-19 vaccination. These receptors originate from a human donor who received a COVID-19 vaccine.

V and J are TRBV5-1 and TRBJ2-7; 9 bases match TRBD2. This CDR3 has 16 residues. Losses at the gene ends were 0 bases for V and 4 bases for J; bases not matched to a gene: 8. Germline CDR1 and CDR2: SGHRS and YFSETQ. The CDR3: CASSLEPGGRGYEQYF. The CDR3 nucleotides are TGCGCCAGCAGCTTGGAACCGGGCGGGAGGGGTTACGAGCAGTACTTC. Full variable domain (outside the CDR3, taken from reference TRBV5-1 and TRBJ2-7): KAGVTQTPRYLIKTRGQQVTLSCSPISGHRSVSWYQQTPGQGLQFLFEYFSETQRNKGNFPGRFSGRQFSNSRSEMNVSTLELGDSALYLCASSLEPGGRGYEQYFGPGTRLTVT.

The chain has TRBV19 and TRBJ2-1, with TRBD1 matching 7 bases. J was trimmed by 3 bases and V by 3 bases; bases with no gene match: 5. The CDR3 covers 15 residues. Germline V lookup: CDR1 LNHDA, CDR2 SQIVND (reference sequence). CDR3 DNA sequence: TGTGCCAGTAGTATTGAGGGGGCCGACTACAATGAGCAGTTCTTC. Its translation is CASSIEGADYNEQFF.

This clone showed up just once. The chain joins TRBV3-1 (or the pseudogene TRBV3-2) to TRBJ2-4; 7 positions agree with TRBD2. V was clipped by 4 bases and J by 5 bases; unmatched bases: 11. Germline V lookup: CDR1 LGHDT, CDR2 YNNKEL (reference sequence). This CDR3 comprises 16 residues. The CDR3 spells CASSPLRGGNQNIQYF. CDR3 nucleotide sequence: TGTGCCAGCAGCCCCCTCCGGGGAGGGAACCAAAACATTCAGTACTTC.

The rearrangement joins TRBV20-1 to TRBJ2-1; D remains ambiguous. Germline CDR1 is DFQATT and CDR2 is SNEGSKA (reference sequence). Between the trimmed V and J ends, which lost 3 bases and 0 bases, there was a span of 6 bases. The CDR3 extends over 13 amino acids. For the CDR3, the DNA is TGCAGTGCTAGTCCCGTCTCCTACAATGAGCAGTTCTTC. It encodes CSASPVSYNEQFF.

The CDR3 reads CATSDLQGRGNEKLFF. The CDR3 DNA follows: TGTGCCACCAGTGATTTGCAGGGACGGGGGAATGAAAAACTGTTTTTT. The rearrangement links TRBV24-1 to TRBJ1-4; a weak D match, TRBD1 (5 bases). Germline V gene data show CDR1 as KGHDR and CDR2 as SFDVKD. The CDR3 is 16 residues long. V lost 0 bases, J lost 5 bases, and 12 bases lay in between.

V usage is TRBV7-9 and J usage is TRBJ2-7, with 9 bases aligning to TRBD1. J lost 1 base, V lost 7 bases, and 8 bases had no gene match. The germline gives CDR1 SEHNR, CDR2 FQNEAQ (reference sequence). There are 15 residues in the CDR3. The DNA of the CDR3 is TGTGCCAGCACCGAACAGACAGGGGGTTCCTACGAGCAGTACTTC. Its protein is CASTEQTGGSYEQYF.

Here the CDR3 reads CASSETDNKRGYTF. CDR3 coding DNA: TGTGCCAGCTCGGAAACAGACAACAAGAGGGGCTACACCTTC. This chain links TRBV18 with TRBJ1-2; D unresolved. Trimming cost V 6 bases and J 8 bases, with 19 bases left between them. The germline CDR1 and CDR2 sequences are KGHSH and LQKENI. The CDR3 has 14 amino acids.

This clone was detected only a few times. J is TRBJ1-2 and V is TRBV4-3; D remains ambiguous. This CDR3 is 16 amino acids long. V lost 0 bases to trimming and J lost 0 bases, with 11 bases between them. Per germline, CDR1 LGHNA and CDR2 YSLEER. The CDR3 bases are TGCGCCAGCAGCCAAGATCCCAGTTCCACTAACTATGGCTACACCTTC. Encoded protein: CASSQDPSSTNYGYTF.

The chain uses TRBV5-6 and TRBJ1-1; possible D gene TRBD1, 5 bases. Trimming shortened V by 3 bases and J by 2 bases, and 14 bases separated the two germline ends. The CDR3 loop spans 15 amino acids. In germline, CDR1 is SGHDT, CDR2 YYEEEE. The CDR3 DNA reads TGTGCCAGCAGCTCGCAACGGGGCGCAAACACTGAAGCTTTCTTT. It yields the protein CASSSQRGANTEAFF.

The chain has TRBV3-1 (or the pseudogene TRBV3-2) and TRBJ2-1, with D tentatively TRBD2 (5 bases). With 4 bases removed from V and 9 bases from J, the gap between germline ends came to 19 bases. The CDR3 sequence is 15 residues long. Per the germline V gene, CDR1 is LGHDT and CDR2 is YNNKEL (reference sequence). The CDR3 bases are TGTGCCAGCAGCCCCAGCTCCCCCGGGATAGGTGAGCAGTTCTTC. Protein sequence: CASSPSSPGIGEQFF.

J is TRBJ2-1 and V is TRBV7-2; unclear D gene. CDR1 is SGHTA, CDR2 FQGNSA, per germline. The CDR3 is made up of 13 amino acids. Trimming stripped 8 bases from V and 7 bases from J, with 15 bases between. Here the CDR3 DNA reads TGTGCCAGCTTCAGACCAGTGCAAAATGAGCAGTTCTTC. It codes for CASFRPVQNEQFF.

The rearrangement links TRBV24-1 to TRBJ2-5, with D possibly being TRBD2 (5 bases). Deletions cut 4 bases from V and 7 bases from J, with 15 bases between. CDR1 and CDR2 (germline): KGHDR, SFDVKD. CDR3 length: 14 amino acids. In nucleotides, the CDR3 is TGTGCCACCAGTGACGCGGGCCGCACGGGGACCCAGTACTTC. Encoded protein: CATSDAGRTGTQYF.

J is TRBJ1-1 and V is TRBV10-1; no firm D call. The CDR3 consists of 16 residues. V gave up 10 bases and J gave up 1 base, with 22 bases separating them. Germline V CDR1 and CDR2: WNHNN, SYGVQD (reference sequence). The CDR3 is CATPVEATPRNTEAFF. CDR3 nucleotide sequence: TGCGCCACCCCCGTGGAAGCGACACCTAGGAACACTGAAGCTTTCTTT.

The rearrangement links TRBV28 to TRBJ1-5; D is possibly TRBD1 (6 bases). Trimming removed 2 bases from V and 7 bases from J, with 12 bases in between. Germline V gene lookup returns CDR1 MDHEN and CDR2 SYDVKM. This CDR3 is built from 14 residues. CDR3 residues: CASSLDRLGQPQHF. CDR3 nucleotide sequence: TGTGCCAGCAGTTTAGACAGGTTGGGGCAGCCCCAGCATTTT. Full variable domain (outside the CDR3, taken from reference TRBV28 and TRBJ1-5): DVKVTQSSRYLVKRTGEKVFLECVQDMDHENMFWYRQDPGLGLRLIYFSYDVKMKEKGDIPEGYSVSREKKERFSLILESASTNQTSMYLCASSLDRLGQPQHFGDGTRLSIL.

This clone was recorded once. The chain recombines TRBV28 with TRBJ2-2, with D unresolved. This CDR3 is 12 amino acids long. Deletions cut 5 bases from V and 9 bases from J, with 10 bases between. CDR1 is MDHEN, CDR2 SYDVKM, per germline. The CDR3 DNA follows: TGTGCCAGCAGTCCGGGCAACTGGGAGCTGTTTTTT. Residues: CASSPGNWELFF.

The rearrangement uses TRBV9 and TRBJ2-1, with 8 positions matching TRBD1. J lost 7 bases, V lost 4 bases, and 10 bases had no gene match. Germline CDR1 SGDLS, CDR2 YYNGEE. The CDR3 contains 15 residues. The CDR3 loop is CASSPRQGSGNEQFF. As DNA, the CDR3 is TGTGCCAGCAGCCCGCGACAGGGGTCGGGGAATGAGCAGTTCTTC.

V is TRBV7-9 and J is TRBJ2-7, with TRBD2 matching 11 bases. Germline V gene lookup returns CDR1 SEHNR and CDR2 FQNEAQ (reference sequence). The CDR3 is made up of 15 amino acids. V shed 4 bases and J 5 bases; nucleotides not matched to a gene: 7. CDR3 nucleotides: TGTGCCAGCAGCTCGACTAGCGGGATCGTCAACGAGCAGTACTTC. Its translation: CASSSTSGIVNEQYF.

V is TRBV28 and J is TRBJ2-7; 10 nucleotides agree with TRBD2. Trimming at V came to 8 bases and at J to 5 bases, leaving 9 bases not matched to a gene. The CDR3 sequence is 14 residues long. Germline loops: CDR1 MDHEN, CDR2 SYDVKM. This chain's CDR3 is CASYGASGSNEQYF. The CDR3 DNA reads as TGTGCCAGCTATGGGGCTAGCGGGAGCAACGAGCAGTACTTC.

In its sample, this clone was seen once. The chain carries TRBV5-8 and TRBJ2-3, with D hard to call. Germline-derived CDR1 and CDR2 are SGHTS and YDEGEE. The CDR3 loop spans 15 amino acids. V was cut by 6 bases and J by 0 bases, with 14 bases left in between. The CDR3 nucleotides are TGTGCCAGCACCCAAAGGGCGGCGAGCACAGATACGCAGTATTTT. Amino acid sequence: CASTQRAASTDTQYF.

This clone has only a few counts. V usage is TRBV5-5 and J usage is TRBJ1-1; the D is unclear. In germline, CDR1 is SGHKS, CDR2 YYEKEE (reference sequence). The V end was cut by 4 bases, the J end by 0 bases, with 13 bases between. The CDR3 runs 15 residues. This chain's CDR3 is CASSPHGGLNTEAFF. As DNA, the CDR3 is TGTGCCAGCAGCCCTCATGGCGGCCTGAACACTGAAGCTTTCTTT.

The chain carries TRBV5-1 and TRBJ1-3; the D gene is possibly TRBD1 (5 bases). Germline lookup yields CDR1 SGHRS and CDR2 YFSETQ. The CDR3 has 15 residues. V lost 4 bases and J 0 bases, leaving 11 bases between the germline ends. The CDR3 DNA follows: TGCGCCAGCAGCCCCGCGGGGGACTCTGGAAACACCATATATTTT. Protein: CASSPAGDSGNTIYF.

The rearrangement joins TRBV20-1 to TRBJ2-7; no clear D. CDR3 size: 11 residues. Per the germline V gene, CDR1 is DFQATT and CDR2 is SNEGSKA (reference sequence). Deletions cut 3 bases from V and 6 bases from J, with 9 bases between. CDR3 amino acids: CSASEWGEQYF. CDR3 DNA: TGCAGTGCTAGTGAGTGGGGCGAGCAGTACTTC.

Written as DNA, the CDR3 is TGTGCCAGCAGCGAATCGGGAGGGCAAGAGACCCAGTACTTC. It encodes CASSESGGQETQYF. The chain joins TRBV28 to TRBJ2-5, with 8 bases matching TRBD2. CDR3 length: 14 residues. CDR1 and CDR2 from the germline V gene are MDHEN and SYDVKM. Losses at the gene ends were 6 bases for V and 2 bases for J; bases not matched to a gene: 5.

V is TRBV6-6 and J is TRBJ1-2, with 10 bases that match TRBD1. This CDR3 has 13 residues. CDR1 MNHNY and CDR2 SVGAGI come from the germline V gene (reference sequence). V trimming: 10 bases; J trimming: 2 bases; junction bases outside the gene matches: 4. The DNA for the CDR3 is TGTGCCACCGGGACAGGGGCAAACTATGGCTACACCTTC. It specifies CATGTGANYGYTF.

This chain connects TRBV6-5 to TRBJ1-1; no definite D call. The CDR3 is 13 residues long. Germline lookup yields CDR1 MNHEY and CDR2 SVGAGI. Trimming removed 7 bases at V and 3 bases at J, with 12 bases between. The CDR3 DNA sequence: TGTGCCAGCACCCCTATGAGGGACACTGAAGCTTTCTTT. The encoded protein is CASTPMRDTEAFF.

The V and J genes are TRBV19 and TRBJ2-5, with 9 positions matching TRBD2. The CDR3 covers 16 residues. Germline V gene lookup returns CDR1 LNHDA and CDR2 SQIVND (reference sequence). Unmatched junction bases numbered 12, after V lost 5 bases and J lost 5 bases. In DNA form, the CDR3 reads TGTGCCAGTAGTCCCCGTTCTGCGGGAGGGATGGAGACCCAGTACTTC. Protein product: CASSPRSAGGMETQYF.

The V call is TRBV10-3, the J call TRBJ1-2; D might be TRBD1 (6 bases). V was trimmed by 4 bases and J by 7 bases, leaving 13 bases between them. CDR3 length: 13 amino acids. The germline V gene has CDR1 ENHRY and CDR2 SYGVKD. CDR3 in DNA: TGTGCCATCAGTGTCCCAGGGGAGGTTGGCTACACCTTC. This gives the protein CAISVPGEVGYTF.